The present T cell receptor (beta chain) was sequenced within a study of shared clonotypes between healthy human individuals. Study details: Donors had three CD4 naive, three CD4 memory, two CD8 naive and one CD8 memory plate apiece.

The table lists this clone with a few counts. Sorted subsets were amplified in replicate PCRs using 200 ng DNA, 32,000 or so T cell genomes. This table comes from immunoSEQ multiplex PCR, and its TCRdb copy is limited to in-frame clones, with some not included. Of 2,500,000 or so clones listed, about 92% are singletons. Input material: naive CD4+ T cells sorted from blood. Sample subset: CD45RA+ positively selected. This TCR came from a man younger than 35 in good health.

The CDR3 protein is CAISAGTGEYEAFF. CDR3 sequence (DNA): TGTGCCATCAGTGCTGGGACAGGGGAATATGAAGCTTTCTTT. The rearrangement uses TRBV10-3 and TRBJ1-1; 10 positions agree with TRBD1. The CDR3 is made up of 14 amino acids. Per germline, CDR1 ENHRY and CDR2 SYGVKD. V was pared by 4 bases and J by 7 bases, with 6 bases of the junction left unmatched.